These 29 T cell receptor beta chains share one sample of origin, sequenced in a study of Ad26.COV2.S vaccination and SARS-CoV-2 variants. The treatment was: 15 to 20 received Ad26.COV2.S at low or high dose, single or two shots; roughly five received placebo; per-sample allocation not given. Sampling took place 63 days after the first vaccine or placebo injection. The method was immunoSEQ multiplex PCR; TCRdb's version includes in-frame clones alone and lacks a portion of them. The table has about 390,000 clones, 92% seen once; the top ten hold more than 1.5%. Sequenced material: peripheral blood, taken in a trial of Ad26.COV2.S vaccine versus placebo. The receptors originated from a person aged 18-65 years who received the Ad26.COV2.S COVID-19 vaccine or a placebo.

This clone was seen only a few times. The chain recombines TRBV7-2 with TRBJ1-6, with D perhaps TRBD1 (5 bases). Trimming shortened V by 2 bases and J by 5 bases, and 7 bases separated the two germline ends. This CDR3 region has 14 residues. Germline-derived CDR1 and CDR2 are SGHTA and FQGNSA. For the CDR3, the DNA is TGTGCCAGCAGCTTACTCAGGGATAATTCACCCCTCCACTTT. It encodes CASSLLRDNSPLHF.

This chain connects TRBV4-3 to TRBJ2-7, with a tentative D call TRBD1 (5 bases). The CDR3 totals 13 residues. CDR1 is LGHNA and CDR2 is YSLEER in the germline V gene. V was shortened by 0 bases and J by 6 bases, with 9 bases between the two germline ends. The CDR3 region is CASSQDRTLEQYF. Written as DNA, the CDR3 is TGCGCCAGCAGCCAAGATAGGACACTCGAGCAGTACTTC.

V is TRBV7-9 and J is TRBJ2-5, with D unresolved. The CDR3 has 16 amino acids. V shed 5 bases and J shed 5 bases, with 21 bases lying between them. CDR1 is SEHNR and CDR2 is FQNEAQ in the germline V gene (reference sequence). The chain's CDR3 is CASSGLTDEAMETQYF. Written as DNA, the CDR3 is TGTGCCAGCAGCGGGCTGACGGATGAGGCTATGGAGACCCAGTACTTC.

The V and J genes are TRBV30 and TRBJ1-2, with a possible D match to TRBD1 (6 bases). Germline V gene sequence: CDR1 GTSNPN, CDR2 SVGIG (reference sequence). The CDR3 sequence is 13 residues long. With 4 bases removed from V and 4 bases from J, the gap between germline ends came to 13 bases. The CDR3 sequence: CAWTIQGGYGYTF. The DNA for the CDR3 is TGTGCCTGGACCATACAGGGAGGCTATGGCTACACCTTC.

This chain joins TRBV12-5 and TRBJ2-2; no clear D. CDR1 is LGHNT and CDR2 is FRNRAP in the germline V gene. This CDR3 comprises 12 residues. The V end lost 3 bases, the J end lost 8 bases, and 7 bases lay between the germline ends. CDR3 residues: CASGLEIGELFF. CDR3 nucleotide sequence: TGTGCTAGTGGTTTAGAGATAGGGGAGCTGTTTTTT.

In this sample, this clone turned up once. V gene TRBV27 combines with J gene TRBJ1-6; D unresolved. The CDR3 is 16 residues long. V was shortened by 2 bases and J by 0 bases, with 8 bases between the two germline ends. Germline V lookup: CDR1 MNHEY, CDR2 SMNVEV (reference sequence). CDR3 region: CASSLVGNSYNSPLHF. As DNA, the CDR3 is TGTGCCAGCAGTTTAGTTGGAAACTCCTATAATTCACCCCTCCACTTT.

CDR3 amino acids: CASSPRGDGSYEQYF. The CDR3 nucleotides read TGCGCCAGCAGCCCCCGGGGGGACGGGTCCTACGAGCAGTACTTC. This chain joins TRBV5-1 and TRBJ2-7, with 7 bases identical to TRBD2. Germline V lookup: CDR1 SGHRS, CDR2 YFSETQ. V shed 4 bases and J 1 base; nucleotides not matched to a gene: 8. The CDR3 totals 15 residues.

This chain joins TRBV18 and TRBJ2-1, with no clear D. Trimming took 3 bases from V and 5 from J, leaving 17 bases between them. Germline values: CDR1 KGHSH, CDR2 LQKENI. CDR3 size: 16 residues. The CDR3 protein is CASSPLLGGLNNEQFF. For the CDR3, the DNA is TGTGCCAGCTCACCCCTGTTAGGTGGGCTAAACAATGAGCAGTTCTTC.

The CDR3 is CASSLRGHQNTEAFF. CDR3 DNA: TGTGCCAGCAGCCTCAGGGGCCACCAGAACACTGAAGCTTTCTTT. The gene calls are TRBV7-9 and TRBJ1-1; D might be TRBD1 (6 bases). Germline values: CDR1 SEHNR, CDR2 FQNEAQ (reference sequence). The CDR3 is 15 amino acids. The V end was cut by 5 bases, the J end by 1 base, with 14 bases between.

The chain has TRBV5-1 and TRBJ2-7, with 7 positions matching TRBD1. The CDR3 totals 14 residues. CDR1 and CDR2 (germline): SGHRS, YFSETQ. V shed 2 bases, J shed 0 bases, and the junction held 2 bases outside the gene matches. The CDR3 DNA follows: TGCGCCAGCAGCTTTGGGACAGTCTCCTACGAGCAGTACTTC. Its protein product is CASSFGTVSYEQYF.

V is TRBV11-2 and J is TRBJ1-5; no definite D call. V lost 1 base and J lost 5, with 3 bases in between. CDR3 length equals 12 residues. The germline V gene encodes CDR1 SGHAT and CDR2 FQNNGV. The CDR3 region has the DNA TGTGCCAGCAGCTTAGGCGATCAGCCCCAGCATTTT. Protein product: CASSLGDQPQHF.

The J gene is TRBJ2-7, the V gene TRBV6-5; perhaps D is TRBD1 or TRBD2 (6 bases each). The CDR3 runs 13 residues. Trimming took 4 bases from V and 2 from J, leaving 9 bases between them. From germline, CDR1 is MNHEY and CDR2 SVGAGI. The CDR3 reads CASSSGEAYEQYF. As DNA, the CDR3 is TGTGCCAGCAGTTCAGGGGAGGCCTACGAGCAGTACTTC.

V gene TRBV19 combines with J gene TRBJ1-1; D is unclear. There are 17 residues in the CDR3. The V gene's germline CDR1 is LNHDA and CDR2 SQIVND (reference sequence). The V end lost 4 bases, the J end lost 3 bases, and 21 bases lay between the germline ends. The DNA for the CDR3 is TGTGCCAGTAGTAACCTCCGGGCCCTTGTCGGGGACACTGAAGCTTTCTTT. Its protein product is CASSNLRALVGDTEAFF.

This chain links TRBV28 with TRBJ2-4, with a weak D call TRBD2 (6 bases). The CDR3 length is 14 residues. The germline V and J ends were trimmed by 6 bases and 7 bases, with 16 bases remaining between them. The germline V gene encodes CDR1 MDHEN and CDR2 SYDVKM. For the CDR3, the DNA is TGTGCCAGCAGGAGAGGAGGGTTCGAGAACATTCAGTACTTC. This gives the protein CASRRGGFENIQYF. Full variable domain (missing parts from reference TRBV28 and TRBJ2-4): DVKVTQSSRYLVKRTGEKVFLECVQDMDHENMFWYRQDPGLGLRLIYFSYDVKMKEKGDIPEGYSVSREKKERFSLILESASTNQTSMYLCASRRGGFENIQYFGAGTRLSVL.

This chain links TRBV21-1 with TRBJ1-4; the DNA was not compared with TRBD1, the D call given in the table. TRBV21-1 is a recognized pseudogene. This CDR3 region has 17 residues. As DNA, the CDR3 is TGTGCCAGCAGCAAAGGAGGACAGGGTGTGACTAATGAAAAACTGTTTTTT. It translates to CASSKGGQGVTNEKLFF.

This clone was detected only once. The chain couples TRBV27 to TRBJ2-4; TRBD1 matches 7 bases. The V gene end was trimmed by 2 bases and the J gene end by 14 bases; junction bases not matched to a gene: 9. Germline CDR1 is MNHEY and CDR2 is SMNVEV (reference sequence). CDR3 size: 13 residues. The CDR3 here is CASSLGTGTEEYF. The DNA for the CDR3 is TGTGCCAGCAGTTTAGGTACCGGGACAGAAGAGTACTTC.

CDR3 coding DNA: TGTGCCAGCAGCTTAAGACAGCCCATCTCTGGAAACACCATATATTTT. Translation gives CASSLRQPISGNTIYF. The chain links TRBV7-9 to TRBJ1-3, with a tentative D call TRBD1 (5 bases). Germline CDR1 and CDR2: SEHNR and FQNEAQ (reference sequence). CDR3 size: 16 residues. V dropped 2 bases and J dropped 0 bases, with 11 bases sitting between them.

V is TRBV5-1 and J is TRBJ1-2; D perhaps matches TRBD1 (5 bases). V lost 0 bases and J 9 bases, leaving 9 bases between the germline ends. The germline gives CDR1 SGHRS, CDR2 YFSETQ. The CDR3 runs 12 residues. The CDR3, as DNA: TGCGCCAGCAGCTTGGGACAGCTTAGCTACACCTTC. It translates to CASSLGQLSYTF.

In this sample, this clone turned up once. The V gene is TRBV7-8, the J gene TRBJ2-5; 7 bases line up with TRBD2. Germline V gene data show CDR1 as SGHVS and CDR2 as FQNEAQ. With 0 bases clipped from V and 5 bases from J, the junction kept 6 bases outside the gene matches. The CDR3 covers 15 residues. CDR3 bases: TGTGCCAGCAGCTTAGCCCCGGGAGGTCGTGAGACCCAGTACTTC. Its translation is CASSLAPGGRETQYF.

A single count supports this clone. This chain connects TRBV27 to TRBJ2-7; TRBD1 agrees at 9 bases. The CDR3 covers 18 residues. CDR1 is MNHEY and CDR2 is SMNVEV in the germline V gene (reference sequence). V was clipped by 4 bases and J by 0 bases; unmatched bases: 13. This CDR3 is CASSSLSLGQGLSYEQYF. The CDR3 nucleotides read TGTGCCAGCAGTTCCCTCTCGTTGGGACAGGGCCTCTCCTACGAGCAGTACTTC.

J is TRBJ2-7 and V is TRBV6-5, with no clear D. The CDR3 covers 14 residues. Trimming stripped 7 bases from V and 2 bases from J, with 15 bases between. Germline V gene data show CDR1 as MNHEY and CDR2 as SVGAGI. The CDR3 here is CASTQVFLTYEQYF. Here the CDR3 DNA reads TGTGCCAGCACCCAAGTCTTCTTGACCTACGAGCAGTACTTC.

The chain recombines TRBV7-2 with TRBJ1-2; D is unclear. The CDR3 is made up of 16 amino acids. The germline gives CDR1 SGHTA, CDR2 FQGNSA. Deletions cut 5 bases from V and 3 bases from J, with 19 bases between. The CDR3 loop reads CASSTLGVTSDYGYTF. In nucleotides, the CDR3 is TGTGCCAGCAGCACGTTGGGTGTGACTTCGGACTATGGCTACACCTTC. The whole variable domain, filled in from reference TRBV7-2 and TRBJ1-2, reads GAGVSQSPSNKVTEKGKDVELRCDPISGHTALYWYRQSLGQGLEFLIYFQGNSAPDKSGLPSDRFSAERTGGSVSTLTIQRTQQEDSAVYLCASSTLGVTSDYGYTFGSGTRLTVV.

The chain recombines TRBV19 with TRBJ1-5; 7 positions agree with TRBD1. Trimming removed 4 bases from V and 7 bases from J; junction bases left unmatched: 10. This CDR3 spans 15 amino acids. Per germline, CDR1 LNHDA and CDR2 SQIVND (reference sequence). In DNA form, the CDR3 reads TGTGCCAGTAGTACATACGACAGGGTTGGGCAGCCCCAGCATTTT. This sequence encodes CASSTYDRVGQPQHF.

The V and J genes are TRBV27 and TRBJ1-2; the match to TRBD1 covers 8 bases. Trimming removed 2 bases from V and 4 bases from J; junction bases left unmatched: 12. Germline V lookup: CDR1 MNHEY, CDR2 SMNVEV (reference sequence). This CDR3 region has 17 residues. CDR3 region: CASSLLPGGKIGYGYTF. CDR3 nucleotides: TGTGCCAGCAGTTTACTCCCAGGGGGCAAGATAGGCTATGGCTACACCTTC.

This clone was detected once. This sequence joins TRBV7-2 and TRBJ2-1; 10 bases align to TRBD2. Germline-derived CDR1 and CDR2 are SGHTA and FQGNSA. After removal of 0 bases from V and 10 bases from J, the junction contained 12 bases not matched to a gene. This CDR3 has 17 amino acids. The CDR3 spells CASSLAGRASGGREQFF. DNA for the CDR3: TGTGCCAGCAGCTTAGCGGGGCGGGCTAGCGGGGGTAGGGAGCAGTTCTTC.

The chain links TRBV28 to TRBJ2-5, with 9 positions matching TRBD2. The V gene end was trimmed by 8 bases and the J gene end by 1 base; junction bases not matched to a gene: 14. CDR1 is MDHEN and CDR2 is SYDVKM in the germline V gene. This CDR3 has 17 amino acids. CDR3 sequence reads: CASQKRLAGKLQETQYF. CDR3 nucleotide sequence: TGTGCCAGCCAAAAGAGGCTAGCGGGGAAACTCCAAGAGACCCAGTACTTC. Full variable domain (rest looked up from reference TRBV28 and TRBJ2-5): DVKVTQSSRYLVKRTGEKVFLECVQDMDHENMFWYRQDPGLGLRLIYFSYDVKMKEKGDIPEGYSVSREKKERFSLILESASTNQTSMYLCASQKRLAGKLQETQYFGPGTRLLVL.

The chain recombines TRBV12-3 or TRBV12-4 with TRBJ1-2; possible D gene TRBD1, 6 bases. Trimming pared 3 bases from V and 8 bases from J, leaving 10 bases between. This CDR3 has 12 amino acids. Written as DNA, the CDR3 is TGTGCCAGCAGTTTCGGGGGCGCGGGCTACACCTTC. It encodes CASSFGGAGYTF.

The rearrangement uses TRBV11-2 and TRBJ2-5; D might be TRBD2 (7 bases). Trimming removed 4 bases at V and 4 bases at J, with 13 bases between. The CDR3 loop spans 14 amino acids. Germline V gene lookup returns CDR1 SGHAT and CDR2 FQNNGV. The CDR3 nucleotides read TGTGCCAGCAGCTCGGAGGGGGGGGGAGAGACCCAGTACTTC. Protein: CASSSEGGGETQYF.

The chain employs TRBV7-9 and TRBJ2-7; the D call may be TRBD1 or TRBD2 (5 bases each). V was clipped by 5 bases and J by 2 bases, with 19 bases between them. This CDR3 has 16 amino acids. Germline assignment: CDR1 SEHNR and CDR2 FQNEAQ (reference sequence). CDR3 region: CASSPNRDGGPYEQYF. CDR3 DNA: TGTGCCAGCAGCCCCAACCGGGACGGCGGACCCTACGAGCAGTACTTC.